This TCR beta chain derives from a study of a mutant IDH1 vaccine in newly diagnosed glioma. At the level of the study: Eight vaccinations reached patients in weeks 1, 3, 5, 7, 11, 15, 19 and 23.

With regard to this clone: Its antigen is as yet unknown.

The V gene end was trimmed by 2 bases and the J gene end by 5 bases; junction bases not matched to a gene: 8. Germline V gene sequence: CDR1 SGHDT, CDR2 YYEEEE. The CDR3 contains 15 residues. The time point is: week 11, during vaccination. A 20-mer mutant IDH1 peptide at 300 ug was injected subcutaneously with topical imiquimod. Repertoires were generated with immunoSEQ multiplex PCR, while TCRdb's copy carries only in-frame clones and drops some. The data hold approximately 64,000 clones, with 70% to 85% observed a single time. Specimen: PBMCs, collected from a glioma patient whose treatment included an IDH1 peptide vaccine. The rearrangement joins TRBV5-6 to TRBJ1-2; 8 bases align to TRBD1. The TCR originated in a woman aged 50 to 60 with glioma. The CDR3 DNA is TGTGCCAGCAGCTTATGGACAGGGCACGTTTATGGCTACACCTTC. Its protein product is CASSLWTGHVYGYTF. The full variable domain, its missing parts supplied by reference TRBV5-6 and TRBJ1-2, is DAGVTQSPTHLIKTRGQQVTLRCSPKSGHDTVSWYQQALGQGPQFIFQYYEEEERQRGNFPDRFSGHQFPNYSSELNVNALLLGDSALYLCASSLWTGHVYGYTFGSGTRLTVV.